A selection of T cell receptor beta chains follows, all from one sample in a study of blood T cell repertoires in COVID-19. Data came from immunoSEQ multiplex PCR; TCRdb stores just in-frame clones and leaves some out. In the table there are about 140,000 clones, under 90% of which are singletons. The sample comprised peripheral blood. Source of these receptors: a man in his 70s who had recovered from COVID-19. Each CDR3 is given with its conserved first and last residue. Fields, in order: clone size, D gene, J gene, V gene, CDR3 protein, CDR3 DNA. The D gene is left open where the match is weak. Clone size, where shown, is once, few, many, or a class for clones that have expanded.

. | TRBD2 | TRBJ2-7 | TRBV4-1 | CASSRRLAGGPNEQYF | TGCGCCAGCAGCCGCCGACTAGCGGGAGGGCCCAACGAGCAGTACTTC
once | TRBD1 | TRBJ2-7 | TRBV12-5 | CASVPGTGTYEQYF | TGTGCTAGTGTCCCCGGGACAGGGACCTACGAGCAGTACTTC
. | . | TRBJ1-2 | TRBV12-3/TRBV12-4 | CATSRTANYGYTF | TGTGCCACCTCAAGGACAGCTAACTATGGCTACACCTTC
. | . | TRBJ2-3 | TRBV15 | CATSRDLGGTADTQYF | TGTGCCACCAGCAGAGATTTGGGAGGTACAGCAGATACGCAGTATTTT
once | TRBD2 | TRBJ2-2 | TRBV9 | CASSVGAGLAPRAGELFF | TGTGCCAGCAGCGTAGGTGCGGGACTAGCCCCCCGGGCCGGGGAGCTGTTTTTT
. | TRBD1 | TRBJ1-3 | TRBV6-6 | CASSYLGQGSGNTIYF | TGTGCCAGCAGTTACTTGGGACAGGGCTCTGGAAACACCATATATTTT
once | TRBD2 | TRBJ2-3 | TRBV11-3 | CASSSGTSGLTDTQYF | TGTGCCAGCAGTTCCGGGACTAGCGGACTCACAGATACGCAGTATTTT
. | . | TRBJ1-1 | TRBV19 | CASSIRGNTEAFF | TGTGCCAGTAGTATACGTGGCAACACTGAAGCTTTCTTT
once | TRBD2 | TRBJ2-3 | TRBV23-1 | CASSHPGLAEGADTQYF | TGCGCCAGCAGTCACCCCGGACTAGCGGAGGGGGCAGATACGCAGTATTTT
. | TRBD1 | TRBJ1-1 | TRBV5-1 | CASSLVPIRAGGSTEAFF | TGCGCCAGCAGCTTGGTACCCATAAGGGCAGGGGGAAGCACTGAAGCTTTCTTT
. | TRBD2 | TRBJ2-7 | TRBV4-3 | CASSQGLAEPYEQYF | TGCGCCAGCAGCCAAGGGCTAGCGGAACCCTACGAGCAGTACTTC
. | TRBD1 | TRBJ2-7 | TRBV9 | CASSVVGQSYEQYF | TGTGCCAGCAGCGTAGTGGGACAGTCCTACGAGCAGTACTTC
. | . | TRBJ2-2 | TRBV24-1 | CATSEGTGELFF | TGTGCCACCAGCGAGGGCACCGGGGAGCTGTTTTTT
. | TRBD2 | TRBJ2-7 | TRBV5-1 | CASSPTTSGIREQYF | TGCGCCAGCAGCCCCACTACTAGCGGGATCCGCGAGCAGTACTTC
. | . | TRBJ2-2 | TRBV7-3 | CASSLDTPKTGELFF | TGTGCCAGCAGCTTAGATACACCGAAAACCGGGGAGCTGTTTTTT
. | . | TRBJ2-1 | TRBV6-4 | CASRLNNEQFF | TGTGCCAGTCGGTTGAACAATGAGCAGTTCTTC
. | . | TRBJ2-2 | TRBV2 | CASSDLRDSLQTGELFF | TGTGCCAGCAGTGACTTGCGGGACAGCCTACAAACCGGGGAGCTGTTTTTT
. | . | TRBJ2-7 | TRBV5-4 | CASSQRGSYEQYF | TGTGCCAGCAGCCAACGGGGATCCTACGAGCAGTACTTC
. | . | TRBJ1-1 | TRBV29-1 | CSTGEYGTEAFF | TGCTCAACGGGGGAATATGGGACTGAAGCTTTCTTT
. | . | TRBJ2-3 | TRBV4-1 | CASSQWVGGQNTDTQYF | TGCGCCAGCAGCCAGTGGGTGGGGGGACAGAACACAGATACGCAGTATTTT
. | . | TRBJ1-2 | TRBV27 | CASSLAGYYGYTF | TGTGCCAGCAGTTTAGCAGGATACTATGGCTACACCTTC
once | . | TRBJ2-1 | TRBV7-2 | CASSLVSLDNEQFF | TGTGCCAGCAGCTTAGTGTCCCTCGACAATGAGCAGTTCTTC
. | TRBD1 | TRBJ2-7 | TRBV28 | CASTGTGAYEQYF | TGTGCCAGCACTGGGACAGGGGCTTACGAGCAGTACTTC
. | . | TRBJ2-2 | TRBV28 | CASTQGTPGTGELFF | TGTGCCAGCACCCAGGGAACTCCGGGCACCGGGGAGCTGTTTTTT
. | TRBD1 | TRBJ2-5 | TRBV29-1 | CSVGGTELYQETQYF | TGCAGCGTTGGTGGGACAGAACTGTACCAAGAGACCCAGTACTTC
. | . | TRBJ2-1 | TRBV7-3 | CASSLAVAYNEQFF | TGTGCCAGCAGCTTAGCGGTAGCCTACAATGAGCAGTTCTTC
. | TRBD1 | TRBJ2-2 | TRBV19 | CASSPGQGADTGELFF | TGTGCCAGTAGTCCGGGACAGGGGGCGGACACCGGGGAGCTGTTTTTT